The text below deals with one TCR beta chain. It was RNA transcripts that yielded the amplified TCR beta CDR3 regions. During a first-round RT-PCR of the TCR CDR3, the HTBI primer set was used. TCRdb reprocessed the multiplex PCR reads with MiXCR, giving one entry per CDR3 protein. The data show roughly 800,000 distinct CDR3 sequences, with 38% seen just once and around 10% held by the top ten. This sample is part of a study of T cells in Graves' hyperthyroidism and ophthalmopathy. For the study at large: Once the initial diagnosis was made, peripheral blood was obtained before any treatment.

Lactation, pregnancy, other autoimmune disease or uncontrolled infection led to exclusion of patients. Each 10 ml fresh peripheral blood draw supplied the PBMCs. Losses at the gene ends were 1 base for V and 4 bases for J; bases not matched to a gene: 4. The CDR3 has 14 residues. CDR1 is SGHDT, CDR2 YYEEEE, per germline. The sequencing sample was made of blood. The chain joins TRBV5-6 to TRBJ2-5; 7 bases align to TRBD1. The receptor's source is a man aged 18-30 years with Graves' hyperthyroidism. CDR3 nucleotide sequence: TGTGCCAGCAGCTTGAGACAGGGATCAGAGACCCAGTACTTC. Residues: CASSLRQGSETQYF.